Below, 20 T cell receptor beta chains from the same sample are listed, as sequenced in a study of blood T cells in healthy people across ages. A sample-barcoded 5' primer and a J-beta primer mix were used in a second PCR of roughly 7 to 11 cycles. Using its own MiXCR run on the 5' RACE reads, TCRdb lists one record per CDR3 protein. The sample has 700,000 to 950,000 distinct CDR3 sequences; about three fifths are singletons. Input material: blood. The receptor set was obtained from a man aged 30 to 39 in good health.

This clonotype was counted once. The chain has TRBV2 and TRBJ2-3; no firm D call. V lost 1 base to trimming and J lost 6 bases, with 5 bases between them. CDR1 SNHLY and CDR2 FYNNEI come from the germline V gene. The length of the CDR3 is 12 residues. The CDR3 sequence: CASSEEPDTQYF. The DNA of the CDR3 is TGTGCCAGCAGTGAAGAACCGGATACGCAGTATTTT.

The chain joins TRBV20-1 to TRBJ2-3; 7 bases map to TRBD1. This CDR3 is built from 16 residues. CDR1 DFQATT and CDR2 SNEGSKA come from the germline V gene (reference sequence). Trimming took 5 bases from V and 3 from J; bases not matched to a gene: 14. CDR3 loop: CSAGDLGGTKTDTQYF. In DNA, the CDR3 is TGCAGTGCTGGGGACCTAGGGGGCACGAAAACAGATACGCAGTATTTT.

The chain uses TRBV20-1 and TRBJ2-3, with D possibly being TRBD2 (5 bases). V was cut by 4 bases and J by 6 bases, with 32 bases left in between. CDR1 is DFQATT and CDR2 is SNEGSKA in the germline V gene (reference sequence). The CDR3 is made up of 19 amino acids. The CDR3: CSANDLLSAGHLSADTQYF. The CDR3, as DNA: TGCAGTGCTAACGACCTCCTCTCGGCGGGCCACCTTTCGGCCGATACGCAGTATTTT.

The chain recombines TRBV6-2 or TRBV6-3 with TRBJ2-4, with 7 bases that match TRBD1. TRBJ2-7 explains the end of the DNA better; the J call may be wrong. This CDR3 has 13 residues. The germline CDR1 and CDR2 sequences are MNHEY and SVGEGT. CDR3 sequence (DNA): TGTGCCAGCAACCCCCAGGGGGTCGACGAGCAGTACTTC. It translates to CASNPQGVDEQYF.

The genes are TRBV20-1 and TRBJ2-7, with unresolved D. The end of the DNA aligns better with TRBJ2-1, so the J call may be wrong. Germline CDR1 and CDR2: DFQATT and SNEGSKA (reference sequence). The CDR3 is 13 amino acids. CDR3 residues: CSARGFGDNEQFF. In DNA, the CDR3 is TGCAGTGCTAGAGGATTTGGTGACAATGAGCAGTTCTTC.

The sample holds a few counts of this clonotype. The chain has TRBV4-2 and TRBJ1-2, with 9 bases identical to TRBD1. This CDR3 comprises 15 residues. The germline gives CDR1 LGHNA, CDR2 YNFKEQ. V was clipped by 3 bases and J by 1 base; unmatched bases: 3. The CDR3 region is CASSHQTGGNYGYTF. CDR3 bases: TGTGCCAGCAGCCATCAGACAGGGGGTAACTATGGCTACACCTTC.

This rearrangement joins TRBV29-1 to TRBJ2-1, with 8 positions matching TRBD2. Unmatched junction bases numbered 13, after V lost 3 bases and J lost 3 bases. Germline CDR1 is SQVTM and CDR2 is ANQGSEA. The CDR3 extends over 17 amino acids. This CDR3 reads CSVDPYPGTRDYNEQFF. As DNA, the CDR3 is TGCAGCGTTGATCCTTACCCCGGGACTAGAGACTACAATGAGCAGTTCTTC.

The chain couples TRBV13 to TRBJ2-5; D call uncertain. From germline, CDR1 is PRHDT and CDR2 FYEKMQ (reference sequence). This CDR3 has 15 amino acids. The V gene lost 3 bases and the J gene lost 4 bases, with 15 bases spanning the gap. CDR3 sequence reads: CASSFGSRVGETQYF. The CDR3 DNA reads TGTGCCAGCAGCTTTGGGTCAAGGGTAGGAGAGACCCAGTACTTC.

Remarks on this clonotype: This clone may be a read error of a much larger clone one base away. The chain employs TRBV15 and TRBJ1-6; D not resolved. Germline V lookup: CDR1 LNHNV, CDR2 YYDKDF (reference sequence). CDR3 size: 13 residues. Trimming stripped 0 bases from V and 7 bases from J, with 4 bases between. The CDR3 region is CATSRERNSPLHF. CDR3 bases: TGTGCCACCAGCAGAGAGCGGAATTCACCCCTCCACTTT. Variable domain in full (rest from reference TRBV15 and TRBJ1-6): DAMVIQNPRYQVTQFGKPVTLSCSQTLNHNVMYWYQQKSSQAPKLLFHYYDKDFNNEADTPDNFQSRRPNTSFCFLDIRSPGLGDTAMYLCATSRERNSPLHFGNGTRLTVT.

In nucleotides, the CDR3 is TGTGCCAGCATGTTAGCGGGGGGACAAGAGACCCAGTACTTC. It codes for CASMLAGGQETQYF. The chain is built from TRBV25-1 and TRBJ2-5, with TRBD2 matching over 10 bases. Germline V gene sequence: CDR1 MGHDK, CDR2 SYGVNS. Unmatched junction bases numbered 4, after V lost 7 bases and J lost 2 bases. This CDR3 contains 14 residues.

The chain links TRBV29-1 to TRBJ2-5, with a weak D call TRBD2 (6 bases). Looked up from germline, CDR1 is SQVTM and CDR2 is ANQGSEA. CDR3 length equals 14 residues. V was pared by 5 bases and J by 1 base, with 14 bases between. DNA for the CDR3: TGCAGCGTTTTGGGGGGACCTGTCCAAGAGACCCAGTACTTC. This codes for CSVLGGPVQETQYF.

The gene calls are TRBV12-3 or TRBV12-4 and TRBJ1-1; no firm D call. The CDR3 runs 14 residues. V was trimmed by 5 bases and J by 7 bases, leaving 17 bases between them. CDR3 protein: CASSPYGVRNEAFF. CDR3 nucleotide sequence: TGTGCCAGCAGTCCTTACGGGGTGAGGAATGAAGCTTTCTTT.

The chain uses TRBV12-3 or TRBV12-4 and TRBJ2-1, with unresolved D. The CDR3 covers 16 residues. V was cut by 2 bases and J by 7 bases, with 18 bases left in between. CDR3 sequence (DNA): TGTGCCAGCAGTTTATCTTTACATGGGTCCGGGAATGAGCAGTTCTTC. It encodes CASSLSLHGSGNEQFF.

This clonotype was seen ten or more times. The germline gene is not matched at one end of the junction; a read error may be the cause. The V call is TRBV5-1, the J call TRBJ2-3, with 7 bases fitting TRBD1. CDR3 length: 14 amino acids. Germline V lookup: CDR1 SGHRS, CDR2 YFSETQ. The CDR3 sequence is CASSPGTATDTQYF. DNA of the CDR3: TGTGCCAGCAGCCCCGGGACAGCCACAGATACGCAGTATTTT. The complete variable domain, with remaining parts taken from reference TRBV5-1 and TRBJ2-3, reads KAGVTQTPRYLIKTRGQQVTLSCSPISGHRSVSWYQQTPGQGLQFLFEYFSETQRNKGNFPGRFSGRQFSNSRSEMNVSTLELGDSALYLCASSPGTATDTQYFGPGTRLTVL.

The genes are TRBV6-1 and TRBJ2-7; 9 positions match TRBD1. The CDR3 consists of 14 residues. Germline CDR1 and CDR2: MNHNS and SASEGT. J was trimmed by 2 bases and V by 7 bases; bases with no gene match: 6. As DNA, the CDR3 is TGTGCCAGCACCCGGGACAGGGTGACCTACGAGCAGTACTTC. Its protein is CASTRDRVTYEQYF.

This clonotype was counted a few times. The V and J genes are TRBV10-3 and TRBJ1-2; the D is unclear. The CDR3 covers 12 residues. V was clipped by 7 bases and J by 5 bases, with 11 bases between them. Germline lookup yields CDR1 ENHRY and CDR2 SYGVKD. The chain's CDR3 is CAIMRESYGYTF. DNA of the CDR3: TGTGCCATCATGCGGGAGTCGTATGGCTACACCTTC.

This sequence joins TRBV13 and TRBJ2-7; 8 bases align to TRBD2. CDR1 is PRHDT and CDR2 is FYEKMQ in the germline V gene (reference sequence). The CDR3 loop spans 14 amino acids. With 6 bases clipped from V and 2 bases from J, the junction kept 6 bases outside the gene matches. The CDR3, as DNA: TGTGCCAGCAGTGCCCGGGGGGGACCCTACGAGCAGTACTTC. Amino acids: CASSARGGPYEQYF. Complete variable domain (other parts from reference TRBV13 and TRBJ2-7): AAGVIQSPRHLIKEKRETATLKCYPIPRHDTVYWYQQGPGQDPQFLISFYEKMQSDKGSIPDRFSAQQFSDYHSELNMSSLELGDSALYFCASSARGGPYEQYFGPGTRLTVT.

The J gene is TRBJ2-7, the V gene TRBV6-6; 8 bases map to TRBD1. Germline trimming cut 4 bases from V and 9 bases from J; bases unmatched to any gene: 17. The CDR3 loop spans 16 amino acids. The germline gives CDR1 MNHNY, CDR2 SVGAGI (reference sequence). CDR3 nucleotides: TGTGCCAGCAGTTCAATTTCCGGGACAGGACCGGTTGGGCAGTACTTC. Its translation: CASSSISGTGPVGQYF.

The CDR3 DNA follows: TGCAGCGTTGGAGGGACAGGGACACCTAAGTACGAGACCCAGTACTTC. It codes for CSVGGTGTPKYETQYF. The chain links TRBV29-1 to TRBJ2-7; 9 nucleotides agree with TRBD1. The J call could be wrong; TRBJ2-5 is a better fit for the DNA end. CDR3 size: 16 residues. Looked up from germline, CDR1 is SQVTM and CDR2 is ANQGSEA.

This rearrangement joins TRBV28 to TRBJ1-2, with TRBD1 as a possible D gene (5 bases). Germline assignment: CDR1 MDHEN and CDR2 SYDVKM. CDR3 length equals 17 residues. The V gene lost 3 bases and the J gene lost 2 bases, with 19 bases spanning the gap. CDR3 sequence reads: CASSFSFRGDGNYGYTF. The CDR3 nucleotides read TGTGCCAGCAGTTTCTCCTTTCGGGGGGACGGGAACTATGGCTACACCTTC.